The sequence of this T cell receptor (beta chain) was determined in a study of T-cell reconstitution after alpha-beta-depleted transplantation in children. This clonotype was picked up many times. Unique molecular identifiers featured in how the TCRbeta library was prepared. MiXCR was run by TCRdb on the PCR reads, yielding one entry per CDR3 protein. The data hold fewer than 450,000 distinct CDR3 sequences, with 16% observed a single time. This TCR was sampled from a male patient aged 2 to 9 who had a stem cell transplant for acute lymphoblastic leukemia, so the T cells may come from the graft donor. The sequencing used PBMCs, mostly from graft donor cells, collected 360 days after TCRalphabeta/CD19-depleted stem cell transplant.

Here the CDR3 reads CASSSGQGTYEQYF. DNA of the CDR3: TGCGCCAGCAGCTCAGGACAGGGGACGTACGAGCAGTACTTC. The chain links TRBV5-1 to TRBJ2-7; 9 bases line up with TRBD1. CDR1 and CDR2 (germline): SGHRS, YFSETQ. Trimming cost V 3 bases and J 4 bases; bases outside gene matches: 5. CDR3 length: 14 residues.